This T cell receptor (beta chain) derives from a study of read filtering for tumor transcriptome and immune sequencing (TCRdb year 2020). Study-wide context: Of the patients in the cohort, more than 16 were male and 14 were female, and their mean age was 65.9 years, with a range of about 45 to 85. After DNase treatment, whole-transcriptome libraries were prepared with the TruSeq RNA Access Library Prep Kit. Per sample, about 4.05 to 10.27 million TCR-region mapped reads were obtained with IR-seq, compared with only 85 to 1273 with RNA-seq. A main aim was a read-filtering strategy for immune repertoire data, specifically whether clonotypes supported by a single read should be removed. Under revised international staging, roughly 8 patients fell into R-ISS I, 16 into R-ISS II and about 7 into R-ISS III. Using the same bone marrow samples, the study compared TCR repertoires obtained by targeted immune repertoire sequencing with those obtained by bulk whole-transcriptome sequencing.

Every patient had bone marrow sampled at the time of active disease. Ficoll-Hypaque density gradient centrifugation was used to isolate the bone marrow mononuclear cells. Myeloma plasma cells were removed and CD138-negative cells were obtained by negative selection following labeling with CD138 magnetic microbeads on a MACS separator. Flow cytometry on an Attune NxT with CD138 antibodies was used to check the purity of the isolated cells. Total RNA was extracted using TRIzol reagent and was quantified on a NanoDrop spectrophotometer. Paired RNA-seq and IR-seq were performed on each patient's CD138-negative bone marrow sample. This clonotype was observed many times. Its antigen remains unidentified. The input lacks base qualities; no much larger clone sits a single base away. What the study reported, not specific to this receptor: The correlation between IR-seq and RNA-seq shared clonotype proportions rose when single-read clonotypes were removed. Compared with RNA-seq, IR-seq captured clonotypes at much greater depth and more reliably, and a smaller IR-seq throughput was enough to identify most of the shared clonotypes. The sorted CD138-negative fraction was not purified T cells but a mixed bone marrow immune population. In IR-seq, roughly 79% of clonotypes but approximately 3.7% of total reads were represented by single-read clonotypes, whereas in RNA-seq, 74.6% of clonotypes and approximately 44% of reads were represented by single-read clonotypes.

The CDR3 covers 13 residues, taking in both the cysteine and the phenylalanine. The read is trimmed to its CDR3 DNA, 39 bases read in frame from base 1. V loses 6 bases at its end and J loses 12 bases; junction bases beyond the gene matches: 9. TCR libraries were built from roughly 370 ng RNA with the Immunoverse kit, using molecular barcoded adaptors covering alpha/delta and beta/gamma chains. TCR library preparation used the same RNA that was used for transcriptome sequencing. Sequencing of TCR libraries was carried out on an Illumina HiSeq 4000 with 2 x 150 cycles. On the authors' methods: MiXCR aligned TCR reads to human V, D, J and C references and assembled the aligned reads into CDR3 clonotypes, with quality filtering and error correction included. The tcR package in R was used for analysis of clonotype counts and gene usage diversity. Raw mapping reads were checked after the RNA-seq reads had been mapped by STAR aligner version 2.5.3a onto the human GRCh37 genome. To test the effect of sequencing depth on detected clonotypes, IR-seq fastq files were randomly downsampled using Seqtk 1.3. TCRdb reran the public reads through fastp at Q25 and MiXCR, keeping productive beta chains. Duplicate CDR3 protein sequences are folded into a single record with the most common DNA and genes. What appears here as the V and J calls and clone size reflects TCRdb's work, not the paper's. Counted in this sample were fewer than 50,000 distinct CDR3 sequences; around 15% of them appeared once. Jointly, the top ten make up about 29% of the sample.

Input material: a population of CD138-negative cells sorted from bone marrow. This specimen's cell subset or site label, per the study, means: bone marrow mononuclear cells depleted of CD138+ plasma/myeloma cells by negative magnetic selection. The chain is assembled from TRBV12-3 or TRBV12-4 and TRBJ2-1, with TRBD2 identical over 9 junction bases. The sequence derives from a donor at least 40 years old with multiple myeloma. The DNA sequence is as follows: TGTGCCAGCAGAGGGCTAGCGGGACCGGCGCAGTTCTTC. It translates as CASRGLAGPAQFF.